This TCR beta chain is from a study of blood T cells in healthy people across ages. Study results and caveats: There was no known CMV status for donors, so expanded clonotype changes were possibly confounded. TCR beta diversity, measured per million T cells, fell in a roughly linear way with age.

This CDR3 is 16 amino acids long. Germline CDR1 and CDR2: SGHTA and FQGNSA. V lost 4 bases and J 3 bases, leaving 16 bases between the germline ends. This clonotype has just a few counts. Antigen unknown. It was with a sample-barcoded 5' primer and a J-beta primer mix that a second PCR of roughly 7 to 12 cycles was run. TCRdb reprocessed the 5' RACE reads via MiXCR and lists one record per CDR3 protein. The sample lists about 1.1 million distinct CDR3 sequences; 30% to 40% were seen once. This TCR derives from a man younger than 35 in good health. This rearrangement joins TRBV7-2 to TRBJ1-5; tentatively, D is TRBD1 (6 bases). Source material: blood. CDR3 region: CASSSDRTGNNQPQHF. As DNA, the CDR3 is TGTGCCAGCAGCTCAGACAGGACCGGGAACAATCAGCCCCAGCATTTT. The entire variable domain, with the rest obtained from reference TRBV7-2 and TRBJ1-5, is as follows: GAGVSQSPSNKVTEKGKDVELRCDPISGHTALYWYRQSLGQGLEFLIYFQGNSAPDKSGLPSDRFSAERTGGSVSTLTIQRTQQEDSAVYLCASSSDRTGNNQPQHFGDGTRLSIL.